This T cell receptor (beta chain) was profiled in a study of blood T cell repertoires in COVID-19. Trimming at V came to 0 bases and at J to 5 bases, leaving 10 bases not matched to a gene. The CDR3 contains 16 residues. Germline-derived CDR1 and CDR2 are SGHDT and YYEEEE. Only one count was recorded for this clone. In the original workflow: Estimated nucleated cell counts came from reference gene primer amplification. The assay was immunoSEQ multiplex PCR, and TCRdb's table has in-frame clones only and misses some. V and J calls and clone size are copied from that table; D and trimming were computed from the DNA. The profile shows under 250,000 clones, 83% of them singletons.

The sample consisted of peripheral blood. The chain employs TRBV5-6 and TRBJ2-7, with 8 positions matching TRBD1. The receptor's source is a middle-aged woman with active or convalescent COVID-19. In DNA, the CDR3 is TGTGCCAGCAGCTTGGCTTTTAGGACAGGGAGCCACGAGCAGTACTTC. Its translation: CASSLAFRTGSHEQYF. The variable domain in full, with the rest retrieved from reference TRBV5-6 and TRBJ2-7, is DAGVTQSPTHLIKTRGQQVTLRCSPKSGHDTVSWYQQALGQGPQFIFQYYEEEERQRGNFPDRFSGHQFPNYSSELNVNALLLGDSALYLCASSLAFRTGSHEQYFGPGTRLTVT.